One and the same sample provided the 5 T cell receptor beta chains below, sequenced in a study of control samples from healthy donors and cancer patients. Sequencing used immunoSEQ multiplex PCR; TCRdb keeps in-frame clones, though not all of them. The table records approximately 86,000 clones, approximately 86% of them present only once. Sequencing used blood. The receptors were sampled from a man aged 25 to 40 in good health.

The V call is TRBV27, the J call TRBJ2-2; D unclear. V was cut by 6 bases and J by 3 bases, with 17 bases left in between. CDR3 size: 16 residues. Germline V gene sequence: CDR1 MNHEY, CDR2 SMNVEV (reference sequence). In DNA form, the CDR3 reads TGTGCCAGCAGGCCCCTAAGGGCCACGGACACCGGGGAGCTGTTTTTT. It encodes CASRPLRATDTGELFF.

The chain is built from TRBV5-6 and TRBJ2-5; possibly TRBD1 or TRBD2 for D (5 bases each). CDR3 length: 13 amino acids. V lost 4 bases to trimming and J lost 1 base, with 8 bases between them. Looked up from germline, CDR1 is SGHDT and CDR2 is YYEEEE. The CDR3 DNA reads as TGTGCCAGCAGCGTGGGACGCCAAGAGACCCAGTACTTC. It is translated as CASSVGRQETQYF.

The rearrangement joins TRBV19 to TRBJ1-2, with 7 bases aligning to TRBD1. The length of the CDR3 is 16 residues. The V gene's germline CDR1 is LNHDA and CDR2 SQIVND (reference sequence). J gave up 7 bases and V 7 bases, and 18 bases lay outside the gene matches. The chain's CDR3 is CASIEMGGGGVAGYTF. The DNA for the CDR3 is TGTGCCAGTATCGAAATGGGAGGGGGCGGCGTGGCTGGCTACACCTTC.

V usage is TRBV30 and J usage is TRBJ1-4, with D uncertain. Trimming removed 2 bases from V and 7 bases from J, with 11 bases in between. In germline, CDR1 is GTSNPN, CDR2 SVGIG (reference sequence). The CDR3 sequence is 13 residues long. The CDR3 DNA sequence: TGTGCCTGGAGTCCACGCTTGGGTGAAAAACTGTTTTTT. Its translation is CAWSPRLGEKLFF.

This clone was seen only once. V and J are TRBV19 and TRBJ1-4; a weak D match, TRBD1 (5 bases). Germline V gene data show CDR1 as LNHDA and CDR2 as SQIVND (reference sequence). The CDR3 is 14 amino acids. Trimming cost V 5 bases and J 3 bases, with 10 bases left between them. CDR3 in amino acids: CASSWDDSNEKLFF. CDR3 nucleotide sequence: TGTGCCAGTAGTTGGGACGACTCTAATGAAAAACTGTTTTTT.